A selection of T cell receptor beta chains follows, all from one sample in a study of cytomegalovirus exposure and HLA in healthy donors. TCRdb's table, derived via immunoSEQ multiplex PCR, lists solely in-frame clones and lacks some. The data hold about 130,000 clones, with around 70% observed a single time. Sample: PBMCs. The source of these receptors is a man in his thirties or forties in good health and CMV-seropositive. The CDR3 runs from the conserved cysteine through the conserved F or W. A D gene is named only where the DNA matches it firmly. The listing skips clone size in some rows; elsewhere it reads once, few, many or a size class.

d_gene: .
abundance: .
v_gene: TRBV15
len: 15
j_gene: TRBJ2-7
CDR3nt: TGTGCCACCAGCAGAGGCCCAGCGGAAGCCTACGAGCAGTACTTC
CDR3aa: CATSRGPAEAYEQYF

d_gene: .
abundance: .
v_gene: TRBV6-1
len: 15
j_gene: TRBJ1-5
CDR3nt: TGTGCCAGCAGTAGAGGTGAGGGGGTCGGACAGCCCCAGCATTTT
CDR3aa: CASSRGEGVGQPQHF

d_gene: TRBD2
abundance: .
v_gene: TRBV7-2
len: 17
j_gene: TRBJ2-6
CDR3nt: TGTGCCAGCAGCTTAAGAGGCGGGGGTTCTGGGGCCAACGTCCTGACTTTC
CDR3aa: CASSLRGGGSGANVLTF

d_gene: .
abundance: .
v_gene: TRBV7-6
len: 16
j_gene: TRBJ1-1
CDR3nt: TGTGCCAGCAGCTTTTCGAACGCAACAGGGATTACTGAAGCTTTCTTT
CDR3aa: CASSFSNATGITEAFF

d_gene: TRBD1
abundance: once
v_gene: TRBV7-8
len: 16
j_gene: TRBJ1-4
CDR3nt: TGTGCCAGCAGCCTAAGATTGGACAGGACGGCCGAAAAACTGTTTTTT
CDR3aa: CASSLRLDRTAEKLFF

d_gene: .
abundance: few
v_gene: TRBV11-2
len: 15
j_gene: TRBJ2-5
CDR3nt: TGTGCCAGCAGCGGTCGTCCCGGGAGCTCGGAGACCCAGTACTTC
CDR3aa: CASSGRPGSSETQYF

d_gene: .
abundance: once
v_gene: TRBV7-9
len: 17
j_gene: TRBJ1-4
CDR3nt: TGTTCCAGCAGCTTTGGGAACCATGGGGGGACTAATGAAAAACTGTTTTTT
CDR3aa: CSSSFGNHGGTNEKLFF

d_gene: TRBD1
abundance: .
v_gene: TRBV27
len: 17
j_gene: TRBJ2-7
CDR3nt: TGTGCCAGCAGTTACTTCCCTGGGACAGGCCCGACCTACGAGCAGTACTTC
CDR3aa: CASSYFPGTGPTYEQYF

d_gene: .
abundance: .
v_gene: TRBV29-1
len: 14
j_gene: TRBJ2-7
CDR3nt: TGCAGCGTTGGCGGTTCCGGGACTCCTTACGAGCAGTACTTC
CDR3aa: CSVGGSGTPYEQYF

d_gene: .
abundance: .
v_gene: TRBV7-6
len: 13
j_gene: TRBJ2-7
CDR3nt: TGTGCCAGCAGCTTAGATCGGGGAGGCGAGCAGTACTTC
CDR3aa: CASSLDRGGEQYF

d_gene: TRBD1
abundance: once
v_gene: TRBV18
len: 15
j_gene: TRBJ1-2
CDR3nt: TGTGCCAGCTCACCGAGACAGGGGGAGGTAGATGGCTACACCTTC
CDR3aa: CASSPRQGEVDGYTF

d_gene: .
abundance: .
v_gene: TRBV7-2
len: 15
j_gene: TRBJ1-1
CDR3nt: TGTGCCAGCAGCTTGGTGGACAGTGGGAACACTGAAGCTTTCTTT
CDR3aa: CASSLVDSGNTEAFF

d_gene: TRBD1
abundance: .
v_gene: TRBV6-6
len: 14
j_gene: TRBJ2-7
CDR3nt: TGTGCCAGCAACCGACAGGGGTACTCCTACGAGCAGTACTTC
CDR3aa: CASNRQGYSYEQYF

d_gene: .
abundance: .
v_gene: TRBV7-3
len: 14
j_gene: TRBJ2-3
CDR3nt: TGTGCCAGCAGCCCCTTTGCGGGCACAGATACGCAGTATTTT
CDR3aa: CASSPFAGTDTQYF

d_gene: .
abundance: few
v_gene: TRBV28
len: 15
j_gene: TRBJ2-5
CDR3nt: TGTGCCAGCAGTTCCACGCCGGGGGTAGGAGAGACCCAGTACTTC
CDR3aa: CASSSTPGVGETQYF

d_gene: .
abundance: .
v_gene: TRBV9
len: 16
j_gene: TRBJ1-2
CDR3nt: TGTGCCAGCAGCCCGTGGACCCAACAAGGGGCCTATGGCTACACCTTC
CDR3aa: CASSPWTQQGAYGYTF

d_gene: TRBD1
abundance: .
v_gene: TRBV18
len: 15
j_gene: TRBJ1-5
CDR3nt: TGTGCCAGCTCACCACCCGGGGACAGGGTTCAGCCCCAGCATTTT
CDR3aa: CASSPPGDRVQPQHF

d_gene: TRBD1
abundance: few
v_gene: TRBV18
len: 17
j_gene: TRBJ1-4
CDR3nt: TGTGCCAGCTCACCAATGGTTCAGGGGGCCACGATGGAAAAACTGTTTTTT
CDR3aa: CASSPMVQGATMEKLFF

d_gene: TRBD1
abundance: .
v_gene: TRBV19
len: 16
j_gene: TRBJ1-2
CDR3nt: TGTGCCAGTAGACCCGCAGGGGGCTTGGGCGCTATCGGCTACACCTTC
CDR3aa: CASRPAGGLGAIGYTF

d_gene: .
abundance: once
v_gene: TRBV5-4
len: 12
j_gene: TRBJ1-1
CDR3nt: TGTGCCAGCAGCTTGGATCAGCGTGAAGCTTTCTTT
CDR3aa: CASSLDQREAFF

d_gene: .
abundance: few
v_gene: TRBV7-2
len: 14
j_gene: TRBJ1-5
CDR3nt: TGTGCCAGCAGCTTAGTAATTTTTAATCAGCCCCAGCATTTT
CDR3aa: CASSLVIFNQPQHF

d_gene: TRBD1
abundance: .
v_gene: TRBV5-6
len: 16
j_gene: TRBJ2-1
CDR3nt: TGTGCCAGCAGCTTGGCGGACAGGGGACCCTACAATGAGCAGTTCTTC
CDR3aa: CASSLADRGPYNEQFF

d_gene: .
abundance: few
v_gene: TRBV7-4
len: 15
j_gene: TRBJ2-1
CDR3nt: TGTGCCAGCAGCTTCAGACTCGTCCTTCGTAATGAGCAGTTCTTC
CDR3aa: CASSFRLVLRNEQFF

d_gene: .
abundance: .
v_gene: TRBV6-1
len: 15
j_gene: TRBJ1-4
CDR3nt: TGTGCCAGCAGTGATAGGGGGATTACTAATGAAAAACTGTTTTTT
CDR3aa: CASSDRGITNEKLFF

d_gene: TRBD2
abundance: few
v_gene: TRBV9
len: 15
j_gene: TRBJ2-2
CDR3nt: TGTGCCAGCAGCGTAAAAGCGGGAGGGACCGGGGAGCTGTTTTTT
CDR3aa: CASSVKAGGTGELFF

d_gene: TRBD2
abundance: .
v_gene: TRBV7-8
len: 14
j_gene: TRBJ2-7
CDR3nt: TGTGCCAGCAGCTTAACCCGGACTAGCGGGAGTGTGTACTTC
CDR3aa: CASSLTRTSGSVYF

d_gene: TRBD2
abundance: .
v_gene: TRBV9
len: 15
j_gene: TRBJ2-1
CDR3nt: TGTGCCAGCAGCGCGGGACTAGCGGCTTACAATGAGCAGTTCTTC
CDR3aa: CASSAGLAAYNEQFF

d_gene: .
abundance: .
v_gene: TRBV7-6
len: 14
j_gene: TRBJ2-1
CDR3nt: TGTGCCAGCAGCCGACTCAGCTCCTACAATGAGCAGTTCTTC
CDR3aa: CASSRLSSYNEQFF

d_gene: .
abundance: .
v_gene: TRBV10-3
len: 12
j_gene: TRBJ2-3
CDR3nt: TGTGCCATCGCCGGGGGCACAGATACGCAGTATTTT
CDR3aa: CAIAGGTDTQYF

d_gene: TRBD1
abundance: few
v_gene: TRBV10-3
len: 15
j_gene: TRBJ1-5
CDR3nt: TGTGCCATCAGGGGACAGGGTGGGAGCAATCAGCCCCAGCATTTT
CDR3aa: CAIRGQGGSNQPQHF

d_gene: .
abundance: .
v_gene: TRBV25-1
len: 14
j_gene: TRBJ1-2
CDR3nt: TGTGCCAGCAGTAAGGGGAGGGGAGGGGATGGCTACACCTTC
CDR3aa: CASSKGRGGDGYTF

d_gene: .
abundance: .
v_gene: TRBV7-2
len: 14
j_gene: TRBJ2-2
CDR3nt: TGTGCCAGCAGCTTATTCGACTTCACCGGGGAGCTGTTTTTT
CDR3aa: CASSLFDFTGELFF

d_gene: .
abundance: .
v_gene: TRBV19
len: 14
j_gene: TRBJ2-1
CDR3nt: TGTGCCAGTAGCCCGAGGACTATATACAATGAGCAGTTCTTC
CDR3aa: CASSPRTIYNEQFF

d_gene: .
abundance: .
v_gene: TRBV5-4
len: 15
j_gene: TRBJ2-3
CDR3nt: TGTGCCAGCAGCTTGGCCGGGCTAGCGTCGAATGGGCAGTATTTT
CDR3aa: CASSLAGLASNGQYF

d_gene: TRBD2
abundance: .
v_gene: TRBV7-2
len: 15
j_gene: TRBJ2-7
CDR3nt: TGTGCCAGCAGCAGGACTAGCTACGGCCTCCGGGAGCAGTACTTC
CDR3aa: CASSRTSYGLREQYF

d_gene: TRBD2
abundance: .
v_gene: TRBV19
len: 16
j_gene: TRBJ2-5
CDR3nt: TGTGCCAGTAGTATCCTTGCGGGAGGGCCTCGGGAGACCCAGTACTTC
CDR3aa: CASSILAGGPRETQYF

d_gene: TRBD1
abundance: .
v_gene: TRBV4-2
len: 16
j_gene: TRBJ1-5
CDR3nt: TGTGCCAGCAGCCAAGATATAACAGGGGGCTGGCAGCCCCAGCATTTT
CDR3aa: CASSQDITGGWQPQHF

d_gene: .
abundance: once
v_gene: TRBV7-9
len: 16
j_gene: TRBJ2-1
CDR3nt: TGTGCCAGCAGCTTGTCAGGGAAACCACCCCACAATGAGCAGTTCTTC
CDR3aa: CASSLSGKPPHNEQFF

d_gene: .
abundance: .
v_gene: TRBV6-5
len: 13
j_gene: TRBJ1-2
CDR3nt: TGTGCCAGCACCACGGGGGGGCCCGGACGCTACACCTTC
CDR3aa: CASTTGGPGRYTF

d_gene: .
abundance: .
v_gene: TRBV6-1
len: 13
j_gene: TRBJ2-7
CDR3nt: TGTGCCAGCTTCGGGCTAGGGAGGCGCGAGCAGTACTTC
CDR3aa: CASFGLGRREQYF

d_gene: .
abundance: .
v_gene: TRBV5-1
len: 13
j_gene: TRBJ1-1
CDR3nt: TGCGCCAGCAGCTTACGGGGGAACACTGAAGCTTTCTTT
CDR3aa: CASSLRGNTEAFF

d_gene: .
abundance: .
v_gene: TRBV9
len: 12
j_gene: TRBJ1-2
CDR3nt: TGTGCCAGCAGCGTAGAGGCAGGATACTACACCTTC
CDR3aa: CASSVEAGYYTF

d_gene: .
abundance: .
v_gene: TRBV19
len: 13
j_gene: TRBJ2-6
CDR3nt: TGTGCCAGTAGGGACTTTGGGGCCAACGTCCTGACTTTC
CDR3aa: CASRDFGANVLTF

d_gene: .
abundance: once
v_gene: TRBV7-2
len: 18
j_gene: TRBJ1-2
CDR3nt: TGTGCCAGCAGCTCTAGGGCGGGGGGAACCGAATCCTTCTATGGCTACACCTTC
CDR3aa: CASSSRAGGTESFYGYTF

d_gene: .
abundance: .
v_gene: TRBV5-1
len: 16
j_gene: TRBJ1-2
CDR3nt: TGCGCCAGCAGCCAATCACAGGGAACTGCTAACTATGGCTACACCTTC
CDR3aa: CASSQSQGTANYGYTF

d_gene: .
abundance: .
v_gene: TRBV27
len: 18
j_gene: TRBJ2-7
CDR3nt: TGTGCCAGCAGTACCAACCCCCTTGTTGCGGGGTTTCTCTACGAGCAGTACTTC
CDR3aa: CASSTNPLVAGFLYEQYF

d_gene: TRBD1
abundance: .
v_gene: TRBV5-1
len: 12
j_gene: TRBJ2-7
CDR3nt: TGCGCCAGCAGCTGGGACAGGTACGAGCAGTACTTC
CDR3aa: CASSWDRYEQYF

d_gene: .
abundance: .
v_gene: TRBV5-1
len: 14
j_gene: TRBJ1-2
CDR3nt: TGCGCCAGCAGCTTCGCCGGGGAGAACTATGGCTACACCTTC
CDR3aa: CASSFAGENYGYTF

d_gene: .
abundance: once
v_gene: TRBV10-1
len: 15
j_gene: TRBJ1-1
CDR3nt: TGCGCCAGCAGTGAGTCGAGAAACCCCGGCACTGAAGCTTTCTTT
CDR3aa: CASSESRNPGTEAFF

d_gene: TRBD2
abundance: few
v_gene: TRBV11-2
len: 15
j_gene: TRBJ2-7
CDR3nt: TGTGCCAGCAGCTTATTTGCGGGAGCTAACTACGAGCAGTACTTC
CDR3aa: CASSLFAGANYEQYF

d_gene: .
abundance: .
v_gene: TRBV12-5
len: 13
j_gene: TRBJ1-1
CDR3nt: TGTGCTAGTGGTTTGGCCATGAACACTGAAGCTTTCTTT
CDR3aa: CASGLAMNTEAFF

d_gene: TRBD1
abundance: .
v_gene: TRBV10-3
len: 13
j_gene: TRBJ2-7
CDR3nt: TGTGCCAGCCAACTGGGACAGGGGGCCGAGCAGTACTTC
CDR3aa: CASQLGQGAEQYF

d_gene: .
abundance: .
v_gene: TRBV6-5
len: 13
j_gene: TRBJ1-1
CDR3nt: TGTGCCAGCAGTTACTGGCCGAACACTGAAGCTTTCTTT
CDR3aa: CASSYWPNTEAFF

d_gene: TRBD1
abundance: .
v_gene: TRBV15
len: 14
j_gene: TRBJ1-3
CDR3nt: TGTGCCACCAGCAGATTGGACAGGGGAAACACCATATATTTT
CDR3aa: CATSRLDRGNTIYF

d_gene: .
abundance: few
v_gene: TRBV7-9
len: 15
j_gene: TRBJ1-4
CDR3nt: TGTGCCAGCAGCTTAACCCAGGGCCGGTGGGAAAAACTGTTTTTT
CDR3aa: CASSLTQGRWEKLFF